This TCR beta chain originates from a study of T cells after posttransplantation cyclophosphamide. Study findings and constraints: After PTCy, TRB diversity resembled that of CNI/methotrexate controls.

CDR1 is MDHEN and CDR2 is SYDVKM in the germline V gene. The CDR3 length is 16 residues. The V gene lost 5 bases and the J gene lost 3 bases, with 17 bases spanning the gap. The assay was immunoSEQ multiplex PCR, and TCRdb's table has in-frame clones only and misses some. The top ten hold approximately 0.15% of the sample, which has over 20,000 clones, about 98% seen once. Concerning this clone itself: Its antigen remains unidentified.

Specimen: naive CD8+ T cells sorted from PBMCs. The sequence was collected from a man aged 40-55 years in good health, CMV-negative, and a related stem cell transplant donor. The V and J genes are TRBV28 and TRBJ2-1, with D possibly being TRBD1 (5 bases). The DNA for the CDR3 is TGTGCCAGCAGTCCGAACCTTGTCGACAGCTACAATGAGCAGTTCTTC. It specifies CASSPNLVDSYNEQFF. The full variable domain, rest sourced from reference TRBV28 and TRBJ2-1, is DVKVTQSSRYLVKRTGEKVFLECVQDMDHENMFWYRQDPGLGLRLIYFSYDVKMKEKGDIPEGYSVSREKKERFSLILESASTNQTSMYLCASSPNLVDSYNEQFFGPGTRLTVL.